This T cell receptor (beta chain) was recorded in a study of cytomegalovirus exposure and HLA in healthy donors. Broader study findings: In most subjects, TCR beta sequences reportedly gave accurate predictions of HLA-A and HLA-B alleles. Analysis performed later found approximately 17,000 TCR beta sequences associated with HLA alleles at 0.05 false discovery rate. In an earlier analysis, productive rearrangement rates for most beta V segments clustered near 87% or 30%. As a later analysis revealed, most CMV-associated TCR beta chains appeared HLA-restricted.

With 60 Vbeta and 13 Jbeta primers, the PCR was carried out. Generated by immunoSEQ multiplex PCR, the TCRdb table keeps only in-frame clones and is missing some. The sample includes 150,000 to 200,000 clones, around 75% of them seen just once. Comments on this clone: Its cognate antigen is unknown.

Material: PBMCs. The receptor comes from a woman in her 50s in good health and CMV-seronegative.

CDR3 sequence (DNA): TGCGCCAGCAGCCAAGAAAGCGCAGGGAATAATTCACCCCTCCACTTT. This codes for CASSQESAGNNSPLHF. The chain combines TRBV4-3 with TRBJ1-6, with D perhaps matching TRBD1 (5 bases). Germline CDR1 is LGHNA and CDR2 is YSLEER. The CDR3 is made up of 16 amino acids. V lost 0 bases and J 5 bases, leaving 11 bases between the germline ends.